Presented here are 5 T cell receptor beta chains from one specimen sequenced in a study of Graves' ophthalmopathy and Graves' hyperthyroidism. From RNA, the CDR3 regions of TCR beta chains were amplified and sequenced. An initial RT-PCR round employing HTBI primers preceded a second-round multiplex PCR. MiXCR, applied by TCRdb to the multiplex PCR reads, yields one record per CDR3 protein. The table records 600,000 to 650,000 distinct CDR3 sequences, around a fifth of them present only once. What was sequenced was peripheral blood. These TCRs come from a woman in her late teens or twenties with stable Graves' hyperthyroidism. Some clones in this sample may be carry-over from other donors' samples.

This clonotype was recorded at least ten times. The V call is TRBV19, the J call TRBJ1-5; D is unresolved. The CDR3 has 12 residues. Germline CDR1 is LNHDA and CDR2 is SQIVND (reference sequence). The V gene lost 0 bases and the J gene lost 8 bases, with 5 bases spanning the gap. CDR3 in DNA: TGTGCCAGTAGTATAGATCCAGAGCCCCAGCATTTT. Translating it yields CASSIDPEPQHF.

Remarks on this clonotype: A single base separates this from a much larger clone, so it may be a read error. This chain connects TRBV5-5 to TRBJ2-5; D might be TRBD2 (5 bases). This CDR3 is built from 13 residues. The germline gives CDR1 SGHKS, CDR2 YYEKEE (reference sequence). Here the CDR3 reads CASSRYIGETQDF. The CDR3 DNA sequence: TGTGCCAGCAGCCGATACATCGGGGAGACCCAGGACTTC.

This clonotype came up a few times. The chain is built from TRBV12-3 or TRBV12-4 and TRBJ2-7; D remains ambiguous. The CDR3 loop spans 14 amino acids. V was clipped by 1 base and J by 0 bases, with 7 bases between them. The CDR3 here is CASSLVPSSYEQYF. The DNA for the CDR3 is TGTGCCAGCAGTTTAGTCCCGAGCTCCTACGAGCAGTACTTC.

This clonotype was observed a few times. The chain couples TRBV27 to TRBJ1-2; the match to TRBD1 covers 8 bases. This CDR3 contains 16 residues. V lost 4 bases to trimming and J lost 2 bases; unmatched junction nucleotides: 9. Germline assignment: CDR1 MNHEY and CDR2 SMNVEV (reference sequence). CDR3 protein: CASSSYRDRRNYGYTF. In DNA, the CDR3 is TGTGCCAGCAGTTCTTACCGGGACAGGAGGAACTATGGCTACACCTTC.

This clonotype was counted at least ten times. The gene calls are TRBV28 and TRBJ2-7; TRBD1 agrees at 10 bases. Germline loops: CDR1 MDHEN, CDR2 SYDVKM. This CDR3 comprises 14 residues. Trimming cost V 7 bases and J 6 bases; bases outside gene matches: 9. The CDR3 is CASTPRQGAGEQYF. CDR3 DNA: TGTGCCAGCACCCCCAGACAGGGGGCGGGCGAGCAGTACTTC.